This entry lists 25 T cell receptor beta chains sequenced from one sample in a study of Graves' ophthalmopathy and Graves' hyperthyroidism. Using RNA transcripts, the TCR beta CDR3 regions were amplified. A first-round RT-PCR used HTBI primers, followed by a second-round multiplex PCR. Via MiXCR, TCRdb re-called the multiplex PCR reads, giving one row per CDR3 protein. Found here are under 350,000 distinct CDR3 sequences, about a sixth of them singletons; the top ten hold roughly 12%. Sequenced material: peripheral blood. All receptors derive from an adult man with Graves' ophthalmopathy.

This clonotype appeared a few times. The gene calls are TRBV19 and TRBJ1-2, with unresolved D. The length of the CDR3 is 13 residues. V was trimmed by 4 bases and J by 4 bases, leaving 10 bases between them. The V gene's germline CDR1 is LNHDA and CDR2 SQIVND (reference sequence). The CDR3 protein is CASSRSQSYGYTF. As DNA, the CDR3 is TGTGCCAGTAGTAGATCACAGAGCTATGGCTACACCTTC.

V gene TRBV11-2 combines with J gene TRBJ2-7, with D possibly called TRBD1 or TRBD2 (6 bases each). Looked up from germline, CDR1 is SGHAT and CDR2 is FQNNGV. The CDR3 is made up of 17 amino acids. V was trimmed by 1 base and J by 2 bases, leaving 18 bases between them. DNA of the CDR3: TGTGCCAGCAGCTTAGGCCGGGGGCGTAGAGAACCCTACGAGCAGTACTTC. It encodes CASSLGRGRREPYEQYF. Drawing the rest from reference TRBV11-2 and TRBJ2-7, the complete variable domain is EAGVAQSPRYKIIEKRQSVAFWCNPISGHATLYWYQQILGQGPKLLIQFQNNGVVDDSQLPKDRFSAERLKGVDSTLKIQPAKLEDSAVYLCASSLGRGRREPYEQYFGPGTRLTVT.

This clonotype was seen at least ten times. The chain couples TRBV12-3 or TRBV12-4 to TRBJ1-1; D gene unclear. V lost 7 bases to trimming and J lost 1 base, with 13 bases between them. The CDR3 spans 14 residues. The CDR3 nucleotides are TGTGCCAGCAACGCGGCCTTACCGAACACTGAAGCTTTCTTT. Protein sequence: CASNAALPNTEAFF.

Ten or more counts support this clonotype. This rearrangement joins TRBV6-2 or TRBV6-3 to TRBJ2-5; 10 bases line up with TRBD1. This CDR3 is built from 16 residues. Trimming removed 0 bases from V and 3 bases from J; junction bases left unmatched: 4. Germline CDR1 is MNHEY and CDR2 is SVGEGT. CDR3 in DNA: TGTGCCAGCAGTTACTCGATGACAGGGGGCGAAGAGACCCAGTACTTC. This translates into CASSYSMTGGEETQYF.

This clonotype was seen at least ten times. The chain is built from TRBV5-5 and TRBJ1-6; D uncertain. Per the germline V gene, CDR1 is SGHKS and CDR2 is YYEKEE (reference sequence). The V gene lost 5 bases and the J gene lost 6 bases, with 6 bases spanning the gap. The CDR3 loop spans 12 amino acids. This CDR3 is CASRDLNSPLHF. In DNA, the CDR3 is TGTGCCAGCAGGGATCTTAATTCACCCCTCCACTTT.

This clonotype was picked up many times. This chain connects TRBV7-2 to TRBJ2-7, with D uncertain. Trimming took 5 bases from V and 0 from J, leaving 11 bases between them. The CDR3 loop spans 14 amino acids. Germline V gene sequence: CDR1 SGHTA, CDR2 FQGNSA. In nucleotides, the CDR3 is TGTGCCAGCAGCCCCCCGGACCGCTCCTACGAGCAGTACTTC. Amino acids: CASSPPDRSYEQYF.

V and J are TRBV7-2 and TRBJ1-2; no clear D gene. Germline V CDR1 and CDR2: SGHTA, FQGNSA. The ends were cut back, 5 bases at V and 2 bases at J, with 12 bases in the middle. The CDR3 runs 14 residues. This CDR3 reads CASSPQEGNYGYTF. The CDR3 nucleotides are TGTGCCAGCAGCCCCCAAGAGGGAAACTATGGCTACACCTTC.

Many counts were recorded for this clonotype. The V and J genes are TRBV6-1 and TRBJ2-4, with D hard to call. The ends were cut back, 2 bases at V and 1 base at J, with 15 bases in the middle. The germline gives CDR1 MNHNS, CDR2 SASEGT. The CDR3 is 17 amino acids. The CDR3 DNA reads as TGTGCCAGCAGTGAAAGTAACAGTAGGTCGGCCAAAAACATTCAGTACTTC. Its protein is CASSESNSRSAKNIQYF.

This clonotype appeared many times. This chain joins TRBV2 and TRBJ1-1; 7 nucleotides match TRBD1. V shed 5 bases, J shed 7 bases, and the junction held 10 bases outside the gene matches. The CDR3 is 14 amino acids. Per germline, CDR1 SNHLY and CDR2 FYNNEI. The DNA of the CDR3 is TGTGCCAGCAGTCGGCCAGGGGGGAGTGATGAAGCTTTCTTT. Its protein product is CASSRPGGSDEAFF.

This clonotype was detected many times. Written as DNA, the CDR3 is TGTGCCAGCAGCTTGTATCCCCCTAGGTCCCTTGTCCGACGCTACGAGCAGTACTTC. This translates into CASSLYPPRSLVRRYEQYF. The rearrangement joins TRBV5-4 to TRBJ2-7; D gene unclear. In germline, CDR1 is SGHNT, CDR2 YYREEE (reference sequence). V lost 1 base and J 3 bases, leaving 26 bases between the germline ends. CDR3 length: 19 residues.

The sample holds many counts of this clonotype. The gene calls are TRBV28 and TRBJ1-1, with D uncertain. CDR3 length equals 14 residues. Trimming left V 5 bases short and J 4 bases short, with 14 bases between. Germline CDR1 is MDHEN and CDR2 is SYDVKM. The CDR3 sequence: CASSPDVGGTEAFF. In nucleotides, the CDR3 is TGTGCCAGCAGTCCTGATGTGGGTGGCACTGAAGCTTTCTTT.

This clonotype has at least ten counts. A much larger clone lies a single base off, so this may be a read error. The chain employs TRBV12-3 or TRBV12-4 and TRBJ2-5, with a possible D match to TRBD2 (6 bases). The V end lost 0 bases, the J end lost 5 bases, and 13 bases lay between the germline ends. This CDR3 spans 15 amino acids. This chain's CDR3 is CASSLARGGHETQYF. The CDR3 nucleotides read TGTGCCAGCAGTTTAGCGCGGGGAGGCCACGAGACCCAGTACTTC.

Many counts were recorded for this clonotype. The V call is TRBV5-1, the J call TRBJ1-2, with D unclear. Deletions cut 0 bases from V and 7 bases from J, with 16 bases between. This CDR3 comprises 15 residues. Germline assignment: CDR1 SGHRS and CDR2 YFSETQ. This CDR3 is CASSLGGGGHSGYTF. As DNA, the CDR3 is TGCGCCAGCAGCTTGGGCGGTGGAGGGCATTCTGGCTACACCTTC. Based on the CDR3 plus reference TRBV5-1 and TRBJ1-2, the full variable domain is KAGVTQTPRYLIKTRGQQVTLSCSPISGHRSVSWYQQTPGQGLQFLFEYFSETQRNKGNFPGRFSGRQFSNSRSEMNVSTLELGDSALYLCASSLGGGGHSGYTFGSGTRLTVV.

The table lists this clonotype with many counts. The chain has TRBV6-1 and TRBJ2-7; possible D gene TRBD2, 6 bases. The CDR3 has 14 amino acids. V was trimmed by 7 bases and J by 6 bases, leaving 19 bases between them. The germline gives CDR1 MNHNS, CDR2 SASEGT. This CDR3 reads CASTDPGERGEQYF. The DNA of the CDR3 is TGTGCCAGCACTGACCCGGGGGAAAGGGGCGAGCAGTACTTC.

This clonotype appeared many times. V and J are TRBV19 and TRBJ1-1; D gene unclear. Per the germline V gene, CDR1 is LNHDA and CDR2 is SQIVND (reference sequence). This CDR3 contains 14 residues. The V end lost 3 bases, the J end lost 1 base, and 9 bases lay between the germline ends. The CDR3, as DNA: TGTGCCAGTAGTATCCCGACGGGGAACACTGAAGCTTTCTTT. Translated: CASSIPTGNTEAFF. Drawing the rest from reference TRBV19 and TRBJ1-1, the complete variable domain is DGGITQSPKYLFRKEGQNVTLSCEQNLNHDAMYWYRQDPGQGLRLIYYSQIVNDFQKGDIAEGYSVSREKKESFPLTVTSAQKNPTAFYLCASSIPTGNTEAFFGQGTRLTVV.

This clonotype showed up many times. This rearrangement joins TRBV7-2 to TRBJ2-7; D possibly corresponds to TRBD1 (6 bases). V gave up 5 bases and J gave up 3 bases, with 17 bases separating them. This CDR3 region has 15 residues. CDR1 is SGHTA and CDR2 is FQGNSA in the germline V gene. In DNA form, the CDR3 reads TGTGCCAGCAGCCCGCGCCCGGGACAATACTACGAGCAGTACTTC. Translated: CASSPRPGQYYEQYF.

CDR3 sequence (DNA): TGTGCCAGCAGCCCCCCCCAGTCGCACACTGAAGCTTTCTTT. As protein: CASSPPQSHTEAFF. J is TRBJ1-1 and V is TRBV7-8; D is ambiguous. Germline V CDR1 and CDR2: SGHVS, FQNEAQ. The CDR3 sequence is 14 residues long. Trimming took 5 bases from V and 3 from J, leaving 13 bases between them.

In this sample, this clonotype turned up many times. The DNA of the CDR3 is TGCAGTGCTCCACGATCGGACACCGCTTCCTACGAGCAGTACTTC. Protein product: CSAPRSDTASYEQYF. The V call is TRBV20-1, the J call TRBJ2-7; a weak D match, TRBD1 (5 bases). V lost 5 bases and J 1 base, leaving 18 bases between the germline ends. Per the germline V gene, CDR1 is DFQATT and CDR2 is SNEGSKA (reference sequence). CDR3 length: 15 residues.

This clonotype occurred many times. The chain has TRBV24-1 and TRBJ1-1; D not resolved. The germline V gene encodes CDR1 KGHDR and CDR2 SFDVKD. The CDR3 sequence is 13 residues long. Trimming took off 5 bases at V and 5 bases at J, with 11 bases between the two ends. CDR3 residues: CATSGKGKTEAFF. The CDR3 DNA sequence: TGTGCCACCAGTGGTAAGGGAAAAACTGAAGCTTTCTTT.

This clonotype was picked up many times. The V and J genes are TRBV6-1 and TRBJ1-1, with D possibly being TRBD1 (6 bases). This CDR3 spans 13 amino acids. Germline V gives CDR1 MNHNS, CDR2 SASEGT. V lost 10 bases to trimming and J lost 0 bases, with 12 bases between them. CDR3 nucleotides: TGTGCCACCAGGGGCTTCATGAACACTGAAGCTTTCTTT. This codes for CATRGFMNTEAFF.

The chain employs TRBV28 and TRBJ2-5; 8 bases line up with TRBD1. The CDR3 has 18 residues. V trimming: 2 bases; J trimming: 2 bases; junction bases outside the gene matches: 13. CDR1 is MDHEN, CDR2 SYDVKM, per germline. This chain's CDR3 is CASSLQGAQGGRQETQYF. CDR3 in DNA: TGTGCCAGCAGTTTACAGGGGGCCCAGGGGGGACGGCAAGAGACCCAGTACTTC.

This clonotype was picked up many times. The chain links TRBV19 to TRBJ1-2; D unresolved. The V and J ends lost 7 bases and 3 bases respectively, with 15 bases between them. This CDR3 is built from 14 residues. Germline assignment: CDR1 LNHDA and CDR2 SQIVND (reference sequence). The CDR3 DNA follows: TGTGCCAGTACCGATGCGGGCCGCTACTATGGCTACACCTTC. It codes for CASTDAGRYYGYTF.

This clonotype has a handful of counts. The V gene is TRBV5-1, the J gene TRBJ1-1; D is uncertain. The CDR3 is 13 amino acids. Germline CDR1 SGHRS, CDR2 YFSETQ. Trimming took off 2 bases at V and 4 bases at J, with 9 bases between the two ends. This chain's CDR3 is CASSFIGITEAFF. CDR3 DNA sequence: TGCGCCAGCAGCTTCATAGGGATCACTGAAGCTTTCTTT.

At least ten counts were recorded for this clonotype. The chain carries TRBV27 and TRBJ1-2, with a tentative D call TRBD1 (6 bases). This CDR3 region has 15 residues. Trimming removed 4 bases at V and 8 bases at J, with 20 bases between. Germline V gives CDR1 MNHEY, CDR2 SMNVEV (reference sequence). The CDR3 coding sequence is TGTGCCAGCAGTTCCTATGGCGGGGGGCGCCGGGGCTACACCTTC. Translation gives CASSSYGGGRRGYTF.

The chain carries TRBV6-1 and TRBJ2-5; D is possibly TRBD1 (5 bases). Germline V gene lookup returns CDR1 MNHNS and CDR2 SASEGT. CDR3 length: 14 residues. V dropped 5 bases and J dropped 5 bases, with 15 bases sitting between them. CDR3 residues: CASSPPTEAETQYF. The CDR3 DNA reads as TGTGCCAGCAGTCCCCCGACAGAGGCGGAGACCCAGTACTTC.